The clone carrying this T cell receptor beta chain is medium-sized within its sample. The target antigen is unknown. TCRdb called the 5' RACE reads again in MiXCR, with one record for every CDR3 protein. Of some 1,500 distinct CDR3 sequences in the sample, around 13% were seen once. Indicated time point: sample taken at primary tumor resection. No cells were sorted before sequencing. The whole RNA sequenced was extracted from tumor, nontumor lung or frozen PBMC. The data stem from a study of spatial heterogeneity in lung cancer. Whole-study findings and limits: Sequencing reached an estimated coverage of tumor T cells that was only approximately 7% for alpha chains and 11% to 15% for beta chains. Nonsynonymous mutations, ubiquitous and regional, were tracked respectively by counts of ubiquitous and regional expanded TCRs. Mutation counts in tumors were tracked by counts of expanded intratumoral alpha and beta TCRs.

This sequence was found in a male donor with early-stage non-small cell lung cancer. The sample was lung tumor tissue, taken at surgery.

This CDR3 is CASSYGGGPYEQYF. CDR3 sequence (DNA): TGTGCCAGCAGTTACGGGGGGGGACCCTACGAGCAGTACTTC. The chain carries TRBV6-6 and TRBJ2-7; TRBD2 matches at 7 bases. This CDR3 has 14 amino acids. V gave up 2 bases and J gave up 2 bases; unmatched junction bases: 3. Germline CDR1 reads MNHNY; CDR2 reads SVGAGI (reference sequence).